The source of this TCR beta chain is a study of T cell responses to AZD1222 COVID-19 vaccine. General study points: Epitopes outside B.1.351 and B.1.1.7 mutated regions reportedly drew nearly half of spike TCRs. Most donors were white British, females outnumbered males, and clonal diversity was possibly underestimated. Repertoire sampling happened only post peak T cell response.

TCRdb's table, derived via immunoSEQ multiplex PCR, lists solely in-frame clones and lacks some. Seen here are around 130,000 clones, about nine tenths observed once, and the top ten hold roughly a tenth. This CDR3 contains 15 residues. V was clipped by 1 base and J by 1 base, with 7 bases between them. Germline loops: CDR1 SGHVS, CDR2 FNYEAQ. As to this clone: No antigen is known for it.

Specimen: peripheral blood, collected 28 days after the second AZD1222 dose. The origin of this receptor is an adult who received the AZD1222 COVID-19 vaccine. The chain combines TRBV7-6 with TRBJ2-2, with D hard to call. CDR3 coding DNA: TGTGCCAGCAGCTTAGTGTGGCAGAACACCGGGGAGCTGTTTTTT. The encoded protein is CASSLVWQNTGELFF.